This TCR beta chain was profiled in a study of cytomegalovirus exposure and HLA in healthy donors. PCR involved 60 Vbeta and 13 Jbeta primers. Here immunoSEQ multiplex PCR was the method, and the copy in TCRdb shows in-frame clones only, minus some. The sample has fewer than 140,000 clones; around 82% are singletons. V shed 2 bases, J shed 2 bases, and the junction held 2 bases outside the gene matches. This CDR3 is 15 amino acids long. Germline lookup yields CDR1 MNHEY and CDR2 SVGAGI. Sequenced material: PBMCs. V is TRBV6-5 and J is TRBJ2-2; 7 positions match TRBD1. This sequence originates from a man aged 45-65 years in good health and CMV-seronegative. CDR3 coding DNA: TGTGCCAGCAGTTACGGGACAGCTAACACCGGGGAGCTGTTTTTT. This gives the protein CASSYGTANTGELFF.